These 25 T cell receptor beta chains share one sample of origin, sequenced in a study of T cells after posttransplantation cyclophosphamide. Cells defined as naive were viable CD3+CD4+ or CD3+CD8+ and CCR7+CD45RA+CD45RO-CD95-CD27+CD28+. The method was immunoSEQ multiplex PCR; TCRdb's version includes in-frame clones alone and lacks a portion of them. The sample records tens of thousands of clones, approximately 97% being singletons. Sequences were obtained from naive CD4+ T cells sorted from PBMCs. The receptors derive from a man in his fifties in good health, CMV-negative, and a related stem cell transplant donor.

This clone was seen only once. The V call is TRBV2, the J call TRBJ1-2; D is possibly TRBD1 (5 bases). CDR3 length equals 12 residues. Germline CDR1 is SNHLY and CDR2 is FYNNEI. V shed 4 bases and J shed 6 bases, with 9 bases lying between them. The CDR3 reads CASSGQGDGYTF. In DNA form, the CDR3 reads TGTGCCAGCAGTGGGCAGGGCGATGGCTACACCTTC. Variable domain in full (rest from reference TRBV2 and TRBJ1-2): EPEVTQTPSHQVTQMGQEVILRCVPISNHLYFYWYRQILGQKVEFLVSFYNNEISEKSEIFDDQFSVERPDGSNFTLKIRSTKLEDSAMYFCASSGQGDGYTFGSGTRLTVV.

This chain uses TRBV5-1 with TRBJ1-1; D uncertain. Germline loops: CDR1 SGHRS, CDR2 YFSETQ. This CDR3 spans 13 amino acids. V lost 4 bases and J lost 5, with 12 bases in between. Here the CDR3 reads CASSPSGVTEAFF. As DNA, the CDR3 is TGCGCCAGCAGCCCCTCGGGAGTTACTGAAGCTTTCTTT.

The chain recombines TRBV10-3 with TRBJ2-7; 11 nucleotides agree with TRBD2. Germline lookup yields CDR1 ENHRY and CDR2 SYGVKD. Trimming removed 2 bases from V and 0 bases from J; junction bases left unmatched: 3. This CDR3 region has 16 residues. In DNA, the CDR3 is TGTGCCATCAGTGAGGGACTAGCGGGCTCCTCCTACGAGCAGTACTTC. Translated, it gives CAISEGLAGSSYEQYF.

V gene TRBV5-4 combines with J gene TRBJ1-2, with D maybe TRBD1 (6 bases). The V gene's germline CDR1 is SGHNT and CDR2 YYREEE (reference sequence). Trimming cost V 0 bases and J 3 bases, with 18 bases left between them. The CDR3 consists of 17 residues. CDR3 sequence reads: CASSLEIVGEGDYGYTF. CDR3 sequence (DNA): TGTGCCAGCAGCTTGGAAATCGTGGGGGAGGGGGACTATGGCTACACCTTC. The variable domain in full, completed from reference TRBV5-4 and TRBJ1-2, reads ETGVTQSPTHLIKTRGQQVTLRCSSQSGHNTVSWYQQALGQGPQFIFQYYREEENGRGNFPPRFSGLQFPNYSSELNVNALELDDSALYLCASSLEIVGEGDYGYTFGSGTRLTVV.

The rearrangement joins TRBV15 to TRBJ2-5, with D perhaps TRBD2 (6 bases). The germline V gene has CDR1 LNHNV and CDR2 YYDKDF (reference sequence). The CDR3 is 17 amino acids. V lost 0 bases to trimming and J lost 5 bases, with 19 bases between them. This chain's CDR3 is CATSREGGGRRGETQYF. The CDR3 nucleotides read TGTGCCACCAGCAGAGAGGGGGGAGGACGCCGGGGGGAGACCCAGTACTTC.

The V gene is TRBV23-1, the J gene TRBJ2-7, with a possible D match to TRBD2 (6 bases). TRBV23-1 is designated an ORF whose function remains uncertain. Trimming took 4 bases from V and 6 from J, leaving 22 bases between them. The CDR3 spans 16 residues. Here the CDR3 reads CASSLICGREDREQYF. As DNA, the CDR3 is TGCGCCAGCAGTCTTATTTGCGGCAGGGAGGATCGCGAGCAGTACTTC.

This clone occurred once. The rearrangement uses TRBV7-8 and TRBJ2-2; D is perhaps TRBD1 (5 bases). V lost 6 bases and J 2 bases, leaving 19 bases between the germline ends. Germline-derived CDR1 and CDR2 are SGHVS and FQNEAQ. CDR3 length equals 17 residues. The CDR3: CASRLTFRQRNTGELFF. CDR3 nucleotide sequence: TGTGCCAGCAGGTTAACGTTTAGACAGCGCAACACCGGGGAGCTGTTTTTT.

J is TRBJ1-1 and V is TRBV5-1; no firm D call. Germline CDR1 and CDR2: SGHRS and YFSETQ. Between the trimmed V and J ends, which lost 6 bases and 1 base, there was a span of 13 bases. The CDR3 sequence is 14 residues long. In DNA form, the CDR3 reads TGCGCCAGCAATTACGCCCCAGGGAACACTGAAGCTTTCTTT. Translation gives CASNYAPGNTEAFF.

This rearrangement joins TRBV19 to TRBJ2-7; 7 bases align to TRBD1. CDR3 length: 14 amino acids. V was pared by 5 bases and J by 4 bases, with 8 bases of the junction left unmatched. Per the germline V gene, CDR1 is LNHDA and CDR2 is SQIVND (reference sequence). As DNA, the CDR3 is TGTGCCAGTAGTTACTCGGGACAGCTATACGAGCAGTACTTC. Translated, it gives CASSYSGQLYEQYF.

V usage is TRBV19 and J usage is TRBJ2-7, with D possibly TRBD1 on 5 matching bases. The CDR3 length is 14 residues. In germline, CDR1 is LNHDA, CDR2 SQIVND (reference sequence). Trimming took 3 bases from V and 0 from J, leaving 9 bases between them. The chain's CDR3 is CASSIQGSSYEQYF. The CDR3 nucleotides read TGTGCCAGTAGTATCCAGGGTTCCTCCTACGAGCAGTACTTC.

This clone has more than one count but fewer than ten. This rearrangement joins TRBV19 to TRBJ1-4; perhaps TRBD1 as D (6 bases). V was pared by 11 bases and J by 5 bases, with 15 bases between. The CDR3 is 13 residues long. Germline CDR1 is LNHDA and CDR2 is SQIVND (reference sequence). The CDR3 DNA is TGTGCCGCCTCGACAGGAACGAATGAAAAACTGTTTTTT. Residues: CAASTGTNEKLFF.

This sequence joins TRBV9 and TRBJ1-2; D may be TRBD1 (5 bases). The CDR3 sequence is 16 residues long. V lost 1 base and J lost 2, with 15 bases in between. Germline lookup yields CDR1 SGDLS and CDR2 YYNGEE. The CDR3 reads CASSVTSGRANYGYTF. CDR3 in DNA: TGTGCCAGCAGCGTAACCTCAGGCAGGGCCAACTATGGCTACACCTTC.

This clone was counted once. The rearrangement joins TRBV5-4 to TRBJ1-1, with TRBD1 matching 7 bases. The V gene's germline CDR1 is SGHNT and CDR2 YYREEE (reference sequence). The CDR3 loop spans 14 amino acids. The V and J ends lost 5 bases and 4 bases, in that order; junction bases with no gene match: 8. CDR3 loop: CASRDDRVSTEAFF. CDR3 DNA: TGTGCCAGCAGAGACGACAGGGTAAGCACTGAAGCTTTCTTT.

This chain links TRBV7-2 with TRBJ1-5; D remains ambiguous. Germline values: CDR1 SGHTA, CDR2 FQGNSA. The V gene lost 5 bases and the J gene lost 5 bases, with 7 bases spanning the gap. The CDR3 length is 12 residues. In DNA, the CDR3 is TGTGCCAGCAGCCAAAGCGATCAGCCCCAGCATTTT. It specifies CASSQSDQPQHF. Filled out from reference TRBV7-2 and TRBJ1-5, the complete variable domain reads GAGVSQSPSNKVTEKGKDVELRCDPISGHTALYWYRQSLGQGLEFLIYFQGNSAPDKSGLPSDRFSAERTGGSVSTLTIQRTQQEDSAVYLCASSQSDQPQHFGDGTRLSIL.

V and J are TRBV18 and TRBJ2-2; D remains unclear. In germline, CDR1 is KGHSH, CDR2 LQKENI. The V end lost 6 bases, the J end lost 4 bases, and 9 bases lay between the germline ends. The CDR3 contains 13 residues. Written as DNA, the CDR3 is TGTGCCAGCTCCCCAACGGGCACCGGGGAGCTGTTTTTT. It codes for CASSPTGTGELFF.

The rearrangement uses TRBV7-3 and TRBJ1-2, with TRBD1 as a possible D gene (5 bases). Germline CDR1 SGHTA, CDR2 FQGTGA. The length of the CDR3 is 15 residues. Trimming left V 2 bases short and J 0 bases short, with 10 bases between. DNA for the CDR3: TGTGCCAGCAGCTTACGGGGGGATCCTAACTATGGCTACACCTTC. Its translation: CASSLRGDPNYGYTF.

The rearrangement links TRBV19 to TRBJ2-2, with D possibly TRBD1 on 5 matching bases. Per the germline V gene, CDR1 is LNHDA and CDR2 is SQIVND (reference sequence). The ends were cut back, 5 bases at V and 6 bases at J, with 25 bases in the middle. CDR3 length: 18 residues. CDR3 loop: CASSSSRTIRFLAGELFF. In DNA form, the CDR3 reads TGTGCCAGTAGTTCCTCCCGGACAATTCGGTTTCTTGCCGGGGAGCTGTTTTTT.

Comment on this clone: The sample holds other DNA sequences that translate to the same CDR3. The V gene is TRBV5-1, the J gene TRBJ1-1; the D is unclear. V was clipped by 0 bases and J by 1 base, with 7 bases between them. CDR3 length equals 14 residues. CDR1 and CDR2 (germline): SGHRS, YFSETQ. The CDR3 DNA reads TGCGCCAGCAGCTTGGGTGGAGGGAACACTGAAGCTTTCTTT. It yields the protein CASSLGGGNTEAFF.

V usage is TRBV5-1 and J usage is TRBJ1-2; 7 positions agree with TRBD1. This CDR3 has 14 amino acids. Germline lookup yields CDR1 SGHRS and CDR2 YFSETQ. V shed 0 bases and J 6 bases; nucleotides not matched to a gene: 5. The CDR3 sequence is CASSLGGQMDGYTF. CDR3 DNA sequence: TGCGCCAGCAGCTTGGGGGGACAGATGGATGGCTACACCTTC.

The genes are TRBV6-5 and TRBJ2-7; 8 positions match TRBD1. Per the germline V gene, CDR1 is MNHEY and CDR2 is SVGAGI. The CDR3 is made up of 13 amino acids. V was pared by 6 bases and J by 9 bases, with 10 bases of the junction left unmatched. For the CDR3, the DNA is TGTGCCAGCAGAGGGACAGGTGGGGGCGGGCAGTACTTC. It yields the protein CASRGTGGGGQYF.

The J gene is TRBJ2-3, the V gene TRBV7-2, with D unclear. CDR3 length: 13 residues. Germline V lookup: CDR1 SGHTA, CDR2 FQGNSA. The V and J ends lost 0 bases and 7 bases respectively, with 8 bases between them. CDR3 in DNA: TGTGCCAGCAGCTTAGCCGCGGTCAATACGCAGTATTTT. Translation gives CASSLAAVNTQYF.

This chain joins TRBV7-9 and TRBJ2-4, with D possibly being TRBD2 (6 bases). Germline CDR1 is SEHNR and CDR2 is FQNEAQ (reference sequence). The ends were cut back, 4 bases at V and 7 bases at J, with 14 bases in the middle. The CDR3 is 14 amino acids. CDR3 region: CASSWGGGGNIQYF. CDR3 bases: TGTGCCAGCAGCTGGGGTGGTGGGGGGAACATTCAGTACTTC.

The V and J genes are TRBV6-6 and TRBJ1-2; the match to TRBD1 covers 7 bases. Germline CDR1 MNHNY, CDR2 SVGAGI (reference sequence). The CDR3 is 14 residues long. J was trimmed by 4 bases and V by 6 bases; bases with no gene match: 8. Here the CDR3 reads CASSRTGVGYGYTF. CDR3 DNA sequence: TGTGCCAGCAGCCGAACAGGGGTCGGCTATGGCTACACCTTC.

This clone was counted once. V usage is TRBV10-1 and J usage is TRBJ2-3, with D possibly TRBD2 on 6 matching bases. Germline CDR1 reads WNHNN; CDR2 reads SYGVQD (reference sequence). The CDR3 loop spans 11 amino acids. V was clipped by 3 bases and J by 13 bases, with 11 bases between them. CDR3 DNA sequence: TGCGCCAGCAGTGACTCGGGAGCGGAGTATTTT. As protein: CASSDSGAEYF.

The chain couples TRBV5-1 to TRBJ2-7; maybe TRBD2 (5 bases). Germline V lookup: CDR1 SGHRS, CDR2 YFSETQ. This CDR3 is built from 11 residues. V was clipped by 7 bases and J by 4 bases, with 9 bases between them. The CDR3 DNA reads as TGCGCCAGCTCCGAGGGTTACGAGCAGTACTTC. It codes for CASSEGYEQYF.